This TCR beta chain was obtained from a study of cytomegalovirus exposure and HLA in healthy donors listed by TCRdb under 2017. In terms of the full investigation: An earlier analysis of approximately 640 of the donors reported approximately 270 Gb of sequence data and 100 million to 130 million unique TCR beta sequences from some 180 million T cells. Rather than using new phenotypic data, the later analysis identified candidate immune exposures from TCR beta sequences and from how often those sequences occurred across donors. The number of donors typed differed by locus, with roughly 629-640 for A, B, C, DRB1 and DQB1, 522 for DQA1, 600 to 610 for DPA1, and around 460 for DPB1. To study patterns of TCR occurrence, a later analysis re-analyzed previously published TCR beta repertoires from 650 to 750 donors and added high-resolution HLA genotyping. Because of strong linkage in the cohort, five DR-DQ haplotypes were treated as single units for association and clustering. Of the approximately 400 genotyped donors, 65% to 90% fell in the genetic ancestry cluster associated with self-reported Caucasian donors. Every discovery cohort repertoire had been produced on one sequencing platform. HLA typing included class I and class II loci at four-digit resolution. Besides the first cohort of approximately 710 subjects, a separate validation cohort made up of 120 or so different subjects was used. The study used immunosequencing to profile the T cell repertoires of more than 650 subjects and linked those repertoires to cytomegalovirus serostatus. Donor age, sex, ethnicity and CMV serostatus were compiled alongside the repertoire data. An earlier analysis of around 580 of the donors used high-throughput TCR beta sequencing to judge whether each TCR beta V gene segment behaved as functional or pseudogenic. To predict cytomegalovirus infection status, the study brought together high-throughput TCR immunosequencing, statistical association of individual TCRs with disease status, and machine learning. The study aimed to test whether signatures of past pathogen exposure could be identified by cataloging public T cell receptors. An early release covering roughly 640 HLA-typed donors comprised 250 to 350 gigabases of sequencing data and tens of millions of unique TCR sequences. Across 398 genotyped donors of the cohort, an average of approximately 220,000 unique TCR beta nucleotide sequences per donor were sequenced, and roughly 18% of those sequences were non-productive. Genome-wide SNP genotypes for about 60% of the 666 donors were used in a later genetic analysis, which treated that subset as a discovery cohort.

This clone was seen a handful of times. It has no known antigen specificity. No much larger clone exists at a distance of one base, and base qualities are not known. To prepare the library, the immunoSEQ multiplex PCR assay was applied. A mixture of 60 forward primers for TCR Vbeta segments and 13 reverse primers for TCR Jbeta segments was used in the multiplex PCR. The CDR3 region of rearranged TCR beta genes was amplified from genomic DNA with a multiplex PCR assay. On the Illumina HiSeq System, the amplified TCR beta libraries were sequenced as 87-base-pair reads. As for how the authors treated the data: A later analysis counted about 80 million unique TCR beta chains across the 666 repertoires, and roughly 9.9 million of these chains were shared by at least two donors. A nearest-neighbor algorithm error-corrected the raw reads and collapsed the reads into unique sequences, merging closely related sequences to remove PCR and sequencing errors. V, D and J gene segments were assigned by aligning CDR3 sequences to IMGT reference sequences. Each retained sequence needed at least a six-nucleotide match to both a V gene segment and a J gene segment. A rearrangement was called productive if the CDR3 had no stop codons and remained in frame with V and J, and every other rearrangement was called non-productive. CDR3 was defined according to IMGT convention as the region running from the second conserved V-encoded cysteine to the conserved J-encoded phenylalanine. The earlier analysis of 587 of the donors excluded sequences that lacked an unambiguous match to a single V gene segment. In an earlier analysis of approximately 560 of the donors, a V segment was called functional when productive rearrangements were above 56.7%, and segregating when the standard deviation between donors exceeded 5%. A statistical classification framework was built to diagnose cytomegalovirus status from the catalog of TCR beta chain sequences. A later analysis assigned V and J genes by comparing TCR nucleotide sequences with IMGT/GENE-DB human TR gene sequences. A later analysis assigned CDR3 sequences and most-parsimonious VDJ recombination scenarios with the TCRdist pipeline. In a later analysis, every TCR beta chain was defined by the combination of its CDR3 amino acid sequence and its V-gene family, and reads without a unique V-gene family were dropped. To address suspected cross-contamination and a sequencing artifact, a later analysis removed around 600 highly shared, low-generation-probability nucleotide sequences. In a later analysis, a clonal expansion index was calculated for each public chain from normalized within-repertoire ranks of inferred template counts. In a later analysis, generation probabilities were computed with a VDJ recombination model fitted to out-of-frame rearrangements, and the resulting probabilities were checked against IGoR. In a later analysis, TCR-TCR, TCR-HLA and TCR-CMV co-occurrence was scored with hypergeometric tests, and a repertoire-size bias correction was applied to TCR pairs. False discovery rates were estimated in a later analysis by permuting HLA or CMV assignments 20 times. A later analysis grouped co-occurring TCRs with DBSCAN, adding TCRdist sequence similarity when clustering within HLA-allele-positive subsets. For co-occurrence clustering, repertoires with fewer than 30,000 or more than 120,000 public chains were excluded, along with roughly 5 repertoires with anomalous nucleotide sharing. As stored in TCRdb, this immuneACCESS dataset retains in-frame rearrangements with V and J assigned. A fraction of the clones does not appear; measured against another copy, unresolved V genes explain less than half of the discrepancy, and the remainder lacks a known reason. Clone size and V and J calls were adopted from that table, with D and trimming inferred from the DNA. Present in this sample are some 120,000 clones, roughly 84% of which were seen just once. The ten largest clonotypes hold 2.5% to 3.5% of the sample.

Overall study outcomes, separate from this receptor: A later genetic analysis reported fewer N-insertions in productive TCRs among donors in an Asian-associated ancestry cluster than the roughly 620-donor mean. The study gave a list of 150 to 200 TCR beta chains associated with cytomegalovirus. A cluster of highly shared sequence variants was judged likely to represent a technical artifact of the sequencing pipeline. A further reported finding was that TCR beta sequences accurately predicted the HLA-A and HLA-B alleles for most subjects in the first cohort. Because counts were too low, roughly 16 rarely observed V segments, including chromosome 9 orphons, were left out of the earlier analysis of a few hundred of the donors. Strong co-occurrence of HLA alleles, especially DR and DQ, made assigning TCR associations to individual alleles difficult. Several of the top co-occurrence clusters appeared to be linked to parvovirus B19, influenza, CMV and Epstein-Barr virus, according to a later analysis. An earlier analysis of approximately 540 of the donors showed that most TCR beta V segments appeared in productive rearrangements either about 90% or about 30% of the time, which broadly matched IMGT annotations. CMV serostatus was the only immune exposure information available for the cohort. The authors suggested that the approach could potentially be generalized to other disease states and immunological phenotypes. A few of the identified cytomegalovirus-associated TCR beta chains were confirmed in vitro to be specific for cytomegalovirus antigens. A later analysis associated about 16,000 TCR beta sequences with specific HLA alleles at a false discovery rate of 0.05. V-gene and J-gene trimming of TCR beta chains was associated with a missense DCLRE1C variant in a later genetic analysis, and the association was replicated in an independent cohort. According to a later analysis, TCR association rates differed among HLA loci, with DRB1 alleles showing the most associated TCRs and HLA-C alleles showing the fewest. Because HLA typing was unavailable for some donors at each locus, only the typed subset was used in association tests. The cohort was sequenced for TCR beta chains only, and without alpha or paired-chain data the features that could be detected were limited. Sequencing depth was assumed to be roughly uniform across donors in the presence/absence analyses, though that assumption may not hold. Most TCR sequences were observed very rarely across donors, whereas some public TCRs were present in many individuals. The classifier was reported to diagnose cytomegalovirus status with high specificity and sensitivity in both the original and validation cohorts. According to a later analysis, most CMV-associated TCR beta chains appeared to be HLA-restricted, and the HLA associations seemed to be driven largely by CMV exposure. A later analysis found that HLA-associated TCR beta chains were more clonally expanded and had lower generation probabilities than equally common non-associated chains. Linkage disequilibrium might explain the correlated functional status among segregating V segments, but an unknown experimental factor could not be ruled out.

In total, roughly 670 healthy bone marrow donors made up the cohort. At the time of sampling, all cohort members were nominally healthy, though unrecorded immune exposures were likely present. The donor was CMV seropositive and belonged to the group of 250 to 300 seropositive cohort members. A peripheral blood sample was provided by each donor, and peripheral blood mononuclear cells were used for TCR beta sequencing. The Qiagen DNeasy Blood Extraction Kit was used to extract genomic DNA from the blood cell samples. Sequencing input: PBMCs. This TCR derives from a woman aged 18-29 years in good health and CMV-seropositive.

The CDR3 region has the sequence CASSATSGSYEQYF. At the DNA level, the sequence is TGTGCCAGCAGTGCAACTAGCGGGAGCTACGAGCAGTACTTC. The chain links TRBV27 with TRBJ2-7; TRBD2 agrees with 11 junctional bases. Unmatched junction bases come to 3, with V trimmed by 5 bases and J by 3 bases. The CDR3 has 14 amino acids, counting the end cysteine and phenylalanine. CDR3 DNA only is kept here, 42 bases in frame from base 1. For CDR1 and CDR2, the germline V gene (reference sequence) lists MNHEY and SMNVEV.